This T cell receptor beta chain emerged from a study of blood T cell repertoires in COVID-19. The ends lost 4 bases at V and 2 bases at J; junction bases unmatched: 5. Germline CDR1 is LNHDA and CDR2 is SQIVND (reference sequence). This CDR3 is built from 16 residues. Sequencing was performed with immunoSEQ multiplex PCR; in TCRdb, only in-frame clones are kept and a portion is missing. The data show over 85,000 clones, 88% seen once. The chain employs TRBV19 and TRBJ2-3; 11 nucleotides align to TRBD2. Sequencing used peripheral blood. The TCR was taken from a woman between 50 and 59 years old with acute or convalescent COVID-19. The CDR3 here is CASSKGLADYTDTQYF. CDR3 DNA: TGTGCCAGTAGTAAGGGACTAGCGGATTACACAGATACGCAGTATTTT.